The present T cell receptor beta chain was sequenced within a study of shared clonotypes between healthy human individuals. TCRdb keeps only in-frame clones here, not all; method: immunoSEQ multiplex PCR. The table shows roughly 500,000 clones, with about 78% occurring only once. The CDR3 is 15 amino acids. Unmatched junction bases numbered 6, after V lost 3 bases and J lost 7 bases. The germline V gene has CDR1 MRHNA and CDR2 SNTAGT. This clone was detected only a few times. Nashville, Tennessee was home to all donors, who were Caucasian adults. The rearrangement joins TRBV6-4 to TRBJ1-4; TRBD1 matches at 9 bases. The sample comprised PBMCs. This clonotype was obtained from a woman aged 40 to 50 in good health. Some clones in this sample may be carry-over from other donors' samples. The CDR3 DNA reads TGTGCCAGCAGTGAGGTGGGGGGACAGGGTGAAAAACTGTTTTTT. It translates to CASSEVGGQGEKLFF.